Sequencing of this TCR beta chain was carried out in a study of blood T cell repertoires in COVID-19. In the original processing: How many nucleated cells were present was estimated from reference gene primer amplification. Assay: immunoSEQ multiplex PCR; the TCRdb copy retains only in-frame clones and omits some. V, J and clone size were drawn from that table, and D and trimming were deduced from the DNA. Altogether about 280,000 clones are present, 85% to 95% being singletons, with the ten largest covering around 2.8%. A PCR-confirmed or clinician-diagnosed COVID-19 case had contacted exposed participants within 2 weeks of entry. Trimming at V came to 4 bases and at J to 3 bases, leaving 2 bases not matched to a gene. The CDR3 loop spans 13 amino acids. Germline CDR1 and CDR2: WNHNN and SYGVQD (reference sequence).

Sequenced material: PBMCs or T cells enriched from blood (not recorded which). The TCR was taken from a man in his forties or fifties who had been exposed to COVID-19. This chain links TRBV10-1 with TRBJ1-1; 7 bases are a match to TRBD1. In nucleotides, the CDR3 is TGCGCCAGCAGTGGGGACAGCTACACTGAAGCTTTCTTT. This translates into CASSGDSYTEAFF.